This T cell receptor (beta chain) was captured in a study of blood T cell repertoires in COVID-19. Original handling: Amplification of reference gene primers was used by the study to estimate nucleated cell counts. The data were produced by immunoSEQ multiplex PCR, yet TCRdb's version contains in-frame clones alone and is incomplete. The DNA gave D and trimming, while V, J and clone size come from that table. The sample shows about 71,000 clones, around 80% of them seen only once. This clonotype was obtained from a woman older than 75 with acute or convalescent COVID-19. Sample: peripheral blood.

The CDR3 region is CASSWDKKGEQYF. The CDR3 DNA reads TGTGCCAGCAGTTGGGACAAAAAGGGCGAGCAGTACTTC. The chain couples TRBV12-3 or TRBV12-4 to TRBJ2-7; a weak D match, TRBD1 (6 bases). The CDR3 contains 13 residues. With 4 bases removed from V and 6 bases from J, the gap between germline ends came to 13 bases.